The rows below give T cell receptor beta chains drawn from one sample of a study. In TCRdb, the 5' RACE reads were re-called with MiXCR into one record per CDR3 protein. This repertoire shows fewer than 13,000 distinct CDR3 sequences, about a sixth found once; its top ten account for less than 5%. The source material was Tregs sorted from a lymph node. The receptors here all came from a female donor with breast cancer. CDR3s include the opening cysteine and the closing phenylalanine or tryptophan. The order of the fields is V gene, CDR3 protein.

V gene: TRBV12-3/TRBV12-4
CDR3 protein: CASSFASTETQYF

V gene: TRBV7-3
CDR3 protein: CASREGGGGYNEQFF

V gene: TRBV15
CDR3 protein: CATSRDRTGDYEQYF

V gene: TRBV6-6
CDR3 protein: CASSYSAILGGELFF

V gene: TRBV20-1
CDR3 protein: CSAKRQGADQPQHF

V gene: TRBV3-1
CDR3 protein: CASSRERAGNTGELFF

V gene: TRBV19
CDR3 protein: CASSPIPSGDYQETQYF

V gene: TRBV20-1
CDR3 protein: CSAAPPSGSAYNEQFF

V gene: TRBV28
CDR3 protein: CASSLFGVLTF

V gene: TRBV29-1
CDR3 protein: CSARDTDAFF

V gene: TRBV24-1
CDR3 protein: CATQPSSGTSYGSSEQYF

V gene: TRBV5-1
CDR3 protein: CASSSAENTIYF

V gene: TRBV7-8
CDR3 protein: CASSLNTANTEAFF

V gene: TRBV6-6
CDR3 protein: CTSSLRADSTNEQFF

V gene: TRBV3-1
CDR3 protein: CASSQDPGAHNEQFF

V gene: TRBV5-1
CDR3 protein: CASSLLDGSYGYTF

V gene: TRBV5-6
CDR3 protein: CASSGNFNYEQYF

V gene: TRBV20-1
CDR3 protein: CSARLMNQPQHF

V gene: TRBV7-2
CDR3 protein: CASSLQAGDTYEQYF

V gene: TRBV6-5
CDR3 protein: CATHATGELFF

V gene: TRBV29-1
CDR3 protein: CSVAATAKETQYF

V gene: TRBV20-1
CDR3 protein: CSALRTGGRTEAFF

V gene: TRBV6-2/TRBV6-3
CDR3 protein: CASSMGGRQGRGQFF

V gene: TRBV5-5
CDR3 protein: CASSRSSAPEQFF

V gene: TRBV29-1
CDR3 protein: CSVNRDTQETQYF

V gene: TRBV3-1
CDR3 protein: CASSPLAGGADTQYF

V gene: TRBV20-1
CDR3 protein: CSAWGQGTSDTQYF

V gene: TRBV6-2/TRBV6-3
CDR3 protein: CASSLAAFEQYF

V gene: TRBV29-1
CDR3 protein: CSVESLEETQYF

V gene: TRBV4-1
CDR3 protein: CASSQTQTRSSQPQHF

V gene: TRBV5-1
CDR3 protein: CASSLTTANTIYF

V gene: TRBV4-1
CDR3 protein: CASSQARQLNTEAFF

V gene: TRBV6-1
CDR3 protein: CASSEVGGGVGYTF

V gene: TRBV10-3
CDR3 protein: CAISHDFYEQYF

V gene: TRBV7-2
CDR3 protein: CASSSSSRETQYF

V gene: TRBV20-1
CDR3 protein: CSATDRGFAKLFF

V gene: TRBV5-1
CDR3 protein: CASRRTGLNTGELFF

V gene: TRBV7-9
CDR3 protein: CASSLQGYEQFF

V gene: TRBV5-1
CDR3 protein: CASSLIIGTEAFF

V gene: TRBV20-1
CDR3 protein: CSVGNPNYNEQFF

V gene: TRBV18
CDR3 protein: CASSPPTDRNSPLHF

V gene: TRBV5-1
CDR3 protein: CASSRTGIETQYF

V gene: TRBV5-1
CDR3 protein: CASSAIPGLAGVGSSYNEQFF

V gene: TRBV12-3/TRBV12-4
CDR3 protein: CASTGRATGNTIYF

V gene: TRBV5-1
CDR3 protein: CASSSGGNQPQHF

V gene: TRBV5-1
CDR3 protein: CASSPKGQESGYTF

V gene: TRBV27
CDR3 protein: CASRRTGHSPLHF

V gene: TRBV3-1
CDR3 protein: CASSNRAGNTEAFF

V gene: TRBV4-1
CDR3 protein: CASSQDSPGGAFHNEQCF

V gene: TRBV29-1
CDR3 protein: CSVEAGGGLGEQYF

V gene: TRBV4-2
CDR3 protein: CASSQGTSGDNEQFF

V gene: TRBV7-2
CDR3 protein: CASSLTQGDGGYTF

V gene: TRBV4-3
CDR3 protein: CASSPLGGAMNEKLFF

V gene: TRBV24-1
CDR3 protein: CATREGQGARNTGELFF